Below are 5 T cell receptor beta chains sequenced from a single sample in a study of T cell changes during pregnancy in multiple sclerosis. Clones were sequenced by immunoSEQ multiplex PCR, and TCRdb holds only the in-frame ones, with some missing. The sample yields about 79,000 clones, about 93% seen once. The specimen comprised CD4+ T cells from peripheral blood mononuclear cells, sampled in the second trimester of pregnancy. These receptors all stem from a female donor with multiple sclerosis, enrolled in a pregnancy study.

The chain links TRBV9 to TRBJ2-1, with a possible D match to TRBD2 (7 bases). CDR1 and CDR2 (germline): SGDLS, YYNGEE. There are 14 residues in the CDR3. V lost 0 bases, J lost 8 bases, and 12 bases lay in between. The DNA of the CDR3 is TGTGCCAGCAGCGTAGCTCACGGGGGGCATGAGCAGTTCTTC. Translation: CASSVAHGGHEQFF.

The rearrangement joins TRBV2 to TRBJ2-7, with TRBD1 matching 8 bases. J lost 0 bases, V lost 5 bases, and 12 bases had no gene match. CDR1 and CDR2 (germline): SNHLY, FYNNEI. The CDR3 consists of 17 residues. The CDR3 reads CASSPTGQGESSYEQYF. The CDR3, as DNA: TGTGCCAGCAGTCCTACCGGACAGGGCGAAAGCTCCTACGAGCAGTACTTC.

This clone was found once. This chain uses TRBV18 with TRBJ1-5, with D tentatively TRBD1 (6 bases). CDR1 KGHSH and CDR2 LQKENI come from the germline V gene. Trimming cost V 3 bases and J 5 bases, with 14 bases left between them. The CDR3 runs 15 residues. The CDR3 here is CASSPLGGADQPQHF. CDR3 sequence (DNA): TGTGCCAGCTCACCCCTGGGGGGGGCCGATCAGCCCCAGCATTTT.

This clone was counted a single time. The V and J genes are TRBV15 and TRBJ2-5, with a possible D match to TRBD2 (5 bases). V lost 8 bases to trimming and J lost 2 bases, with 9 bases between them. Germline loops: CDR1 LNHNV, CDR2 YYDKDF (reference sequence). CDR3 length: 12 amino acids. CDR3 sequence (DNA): TGTGCCACCTCGGGGTTACAAGAGACCCAGTACTTC. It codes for CATSGLQETQYF.

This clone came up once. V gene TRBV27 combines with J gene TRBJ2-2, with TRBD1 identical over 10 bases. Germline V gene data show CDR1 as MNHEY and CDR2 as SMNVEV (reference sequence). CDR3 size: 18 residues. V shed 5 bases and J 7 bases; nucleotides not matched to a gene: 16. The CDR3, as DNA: TGTGCCAGCAGTGCCAGAAACCCGGGACAGGGGAGGCACGGGGAGCTGTTTTTT. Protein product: CASSARNPGQGRHGELFF.